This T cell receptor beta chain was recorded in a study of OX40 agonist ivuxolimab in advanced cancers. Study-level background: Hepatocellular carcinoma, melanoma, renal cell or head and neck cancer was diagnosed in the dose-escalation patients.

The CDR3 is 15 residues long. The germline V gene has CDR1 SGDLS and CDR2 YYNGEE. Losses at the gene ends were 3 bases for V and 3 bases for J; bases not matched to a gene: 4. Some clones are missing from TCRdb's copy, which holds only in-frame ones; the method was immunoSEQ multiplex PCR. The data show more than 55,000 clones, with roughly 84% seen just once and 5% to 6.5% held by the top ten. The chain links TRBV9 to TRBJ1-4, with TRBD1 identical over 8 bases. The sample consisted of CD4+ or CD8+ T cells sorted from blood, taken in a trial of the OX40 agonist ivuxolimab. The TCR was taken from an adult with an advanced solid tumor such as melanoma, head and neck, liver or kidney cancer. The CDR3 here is CASSAGGAANEKLFF. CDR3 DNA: TGTGCCAGCAGCGCAGGGGGCGCGGCTAATGAAAAACTGTTTTTT.